Listed here are 19 T cell receptor beta chains from one sample, sequenced in a study of monozygotic twins with inflammatory bowel disease. Following a re-call of the 5' RACE reads, TCRdb has one entry per CDR3 protein and lacks DNA. The sample yields around 370,000 distinct CDR3 sequences, of which the top ten take up 2.6%. Sequencing input: blood. These receptors all stem from a human donor with ulcerative colitis or Crohn's disease, or a healthy co-twin of an affected twin (not recorded which).

The chain has TRBV6-2 or TRBV6-3 and TRBJ1-1. From germline, CDR1 is MNHEY and CDR2 SVGEGT. This CDR3 contains 15 residues. CDR3: CASSYSAHMNTEAFF.

The CDR3 reads CSARMASGHNEQFF. This chain links TRBV20-1 with TRBJ2-1. Per the germline V gene, CDR1 is DFQATT and CDR2 is SNEGSKA (reference sequence). There are 14 residues in the CDR3.

The V gene is TRBV7-2, the J gene TRBJ2-7; the TCRdb D gene call, TRBD1, has no DNA to confirm it. CDR1 and CDR2 from the germline V gene are SGHTA and FQGNSA. The CDR3 totals 16 residues. CDR3 in amino acids: CASSLAGGKSSYEQYF.

The chain carries TRBV5-1 and TRBJ2-5. Per the germline V gene, CDR1 is SGHRS and CDR2 is YFSETQ. CDR3 length: 19 amino acids. CDR3 sequence reads: CASSLSGWTSKNSQETQYF.

The CDR3 loop reads CASSPPLGDTEAFF. This chain links TRBV5-4 with TRBJ1-1. The germline V gene encodes CDR1 SGHNT and CDR2 YYREEE (reference sequence). This CDR3 contains 14 residues. Complete variable domain (other parts from reference TRBV5-4 and TRBJ1-1): ETGVTQSPTHLIKTRGQQVTLRCSSQSGHNTVSWYQQALGQGPQFIFQYYREEENGRGNFPPRFSGLQFPNYSSELNVNALELDDSALYLCASSPPLGDTEAFFGQGTRLTVV.

The genes are TRBV15 and TRBJ1-5. CDR1 is LNHNV and CDR2 is YYDKDF in the germline V gene (reference sequence). The CDR3 length is 14 residues. The CDR3 loop reads CATSRDGGYQPQHF.

V and J are TRBV19 and TRBJ2-7; TCRdb reports TRBD1, a call that lacks DNA to check it against. CDR1 is LNHDA, CDR2 SQIVND, per germline (reference sequence). CDR3 length equals 15 residues. The CDR3 loop reads CASRVTGGAYYEQYF.

The chain links TRBV4-2 to TRBJ2-7; TCRdb's D call of TRBD2 is untestable without DNA. Germline CDR1 and CDR2: LGHNA and YNFKEQ. The CDR3 runs 15 residues. The CDR3 sequence is CASSQHRAYSYEQYF.

CDR3: CASSVGRGGLYEQYF. This chain joins TRBV9 and TRBJ2-7; there is no DNA to check the TCRdb D call of TRBD2. The CDR3 is made up of 15 amino acids. CDR1 and CDR2 (germline): SGDLS, YYNGEE.

J is TRBJ1-6 and V is TRBV11-2. Germline assignment: CDR1 SGHAT and CDR2 FQNNGV. The CDR3 loop spans 20 amino acids. CDR3 sequence reads: CASSLEPQAGGWSYNSPLHF.

The V and J genes are TRBV4-1 and TRBJ2-7; the TCRdb D gene call, TRBD1, has no DNA to confirm it. The CDR3 contains 16 residues. The V gene's germline CDR1 is MGHRA and CDR2 YSYEKL. The CDR3 region is CASSIQGDGMAYEQYF.

J is TRBJ2-5 and V is TRBV7-6; TCRdb calls TRBD2, which cannot be checked without DNA. The CDR3 length is 15 residues. In germline, CDR1 is SGHVS, CDR2 FNYEAQ. CDR3 residues: CASSYGGGQQETQYF. The entire variable domain, with the rest obtained from reference TRBV7-6 and TRBJ2-5, is as follows: GAGVSQSPRYKVTKRGQDVALRCDPISGHVSLYWYRQALGQGPEFLTYFNYEAQQDKSGLPNDRFSAERPEGSISTLTIQRTEQRDSAMYRCASSYGGGQQETQYFGPGTRLLVL.

This chain joins TRBV29-1 and TRBJ2-7; TCRdb's assignment of TRBD1 cannot be checked, as there is no DNA. Germline V CDR1 and CDR2: SQVTM, ANQGSEA. This CDR3 comprises 13 residues. The CDR3 is CSVEAQGAHEQYF.

The CDR3 loop reads CASRKRDNTGELFF. V and J are TRBV5-1 and TRBJ2-2; lacking DNA, the TRBD2 call made by TCRdb goes unchecked. The germline V gene encodes CDR1 SGHRS and CDR2 YFSETQ. This CDR3 has 14 residues.

The chain carries TRBV5-5 and TRBJ2-1; there is no DNA to check the TCRdb D call of TRBD2. The CDR3 runs to 15 residues. From germline, CDR1 is SGHKS and CDR2 YYEKEE (reference sequence). CDR3 sequence: CASSPWASGGNEQFF.

The genes are TRBV28 and TRBJ2-6; TCRdb designates TRBD1, a call that cannot be tested without DNA. The CDR3 runs 18 residues. Germline V lookup: CDR1 MDHEN, CDR2 SYDVKM. CDR3 sequence: CASSLSGTGVGGANVLTF.

V usage is TRBV5-1 and J usage is TRBJ2-7; TCRdb calls TRBD1, which cannot be checked without DNA. Germline V gene sequence: CDR1 SGHRS, CDR2 YFSETQ. The CDR3 runs 15 residues. This CDR3 reads CASSLGQGVPYEQYF.

The chain's CDR3 is CSAENRDHNTEAFF. V is TRBV20-1 and J is TRBJ1-1; the D gene TCRdb calls, TRBD1, cannot be checked with no DNA. Germline assignment: CDR1 DFQATT and CDR2 SNEGSKA (reference sequence). The CDR3 extends over 14 amino acids.

V is TRBV4-3 and J is TRBJ1-1. This CDR3 has 13 residues. CDR1 is LGHNA, CDR2 YSLEER, per germline. This CDR3 reads CASSQEVNTEAFF.